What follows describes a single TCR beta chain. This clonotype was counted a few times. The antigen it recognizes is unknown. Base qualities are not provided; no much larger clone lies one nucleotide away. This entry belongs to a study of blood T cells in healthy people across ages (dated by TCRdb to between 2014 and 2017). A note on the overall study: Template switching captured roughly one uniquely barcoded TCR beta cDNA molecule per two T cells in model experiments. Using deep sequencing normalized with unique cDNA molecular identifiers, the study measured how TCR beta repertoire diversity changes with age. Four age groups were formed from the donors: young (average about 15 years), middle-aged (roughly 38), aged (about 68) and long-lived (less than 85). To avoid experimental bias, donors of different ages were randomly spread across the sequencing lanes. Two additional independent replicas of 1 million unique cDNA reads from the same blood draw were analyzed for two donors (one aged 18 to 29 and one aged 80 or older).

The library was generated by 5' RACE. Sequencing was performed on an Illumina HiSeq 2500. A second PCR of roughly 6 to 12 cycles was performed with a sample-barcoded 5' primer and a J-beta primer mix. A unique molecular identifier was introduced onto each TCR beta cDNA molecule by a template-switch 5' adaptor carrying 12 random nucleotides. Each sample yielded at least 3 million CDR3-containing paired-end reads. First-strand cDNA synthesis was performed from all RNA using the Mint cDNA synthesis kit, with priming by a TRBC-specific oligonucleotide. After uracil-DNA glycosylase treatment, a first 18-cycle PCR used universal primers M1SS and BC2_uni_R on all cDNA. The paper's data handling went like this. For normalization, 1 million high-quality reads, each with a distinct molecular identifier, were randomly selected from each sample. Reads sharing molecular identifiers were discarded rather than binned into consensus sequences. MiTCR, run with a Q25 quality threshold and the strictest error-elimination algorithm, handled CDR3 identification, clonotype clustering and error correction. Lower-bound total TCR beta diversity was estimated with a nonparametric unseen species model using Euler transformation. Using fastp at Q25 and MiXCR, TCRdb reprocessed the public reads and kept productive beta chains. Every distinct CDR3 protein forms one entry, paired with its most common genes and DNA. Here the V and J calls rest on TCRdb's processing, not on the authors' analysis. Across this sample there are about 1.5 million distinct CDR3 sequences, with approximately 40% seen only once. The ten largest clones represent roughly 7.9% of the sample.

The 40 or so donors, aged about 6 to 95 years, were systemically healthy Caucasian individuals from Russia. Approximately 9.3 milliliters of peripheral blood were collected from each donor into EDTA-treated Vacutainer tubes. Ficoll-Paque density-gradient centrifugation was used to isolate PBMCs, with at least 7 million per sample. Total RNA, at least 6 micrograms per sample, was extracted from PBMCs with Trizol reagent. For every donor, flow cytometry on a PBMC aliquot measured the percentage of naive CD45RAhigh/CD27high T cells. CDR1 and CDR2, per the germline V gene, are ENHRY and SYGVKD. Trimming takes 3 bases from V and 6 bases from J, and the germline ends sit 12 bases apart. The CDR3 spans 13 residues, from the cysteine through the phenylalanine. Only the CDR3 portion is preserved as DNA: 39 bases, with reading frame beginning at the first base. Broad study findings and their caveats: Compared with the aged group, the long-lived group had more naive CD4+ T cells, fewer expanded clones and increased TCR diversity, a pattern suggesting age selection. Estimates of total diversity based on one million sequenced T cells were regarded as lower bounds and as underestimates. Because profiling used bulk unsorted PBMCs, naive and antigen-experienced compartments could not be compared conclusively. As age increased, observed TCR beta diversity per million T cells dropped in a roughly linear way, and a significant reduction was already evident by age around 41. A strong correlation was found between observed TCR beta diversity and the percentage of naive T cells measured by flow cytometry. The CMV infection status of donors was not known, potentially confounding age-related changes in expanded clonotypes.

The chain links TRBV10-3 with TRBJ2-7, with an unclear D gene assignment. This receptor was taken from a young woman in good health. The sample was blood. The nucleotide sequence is TGTGCCATCAGTGACCCCCTCGTCCCCGAGCAGTACTTC. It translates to CAISDPLVPEQYF.